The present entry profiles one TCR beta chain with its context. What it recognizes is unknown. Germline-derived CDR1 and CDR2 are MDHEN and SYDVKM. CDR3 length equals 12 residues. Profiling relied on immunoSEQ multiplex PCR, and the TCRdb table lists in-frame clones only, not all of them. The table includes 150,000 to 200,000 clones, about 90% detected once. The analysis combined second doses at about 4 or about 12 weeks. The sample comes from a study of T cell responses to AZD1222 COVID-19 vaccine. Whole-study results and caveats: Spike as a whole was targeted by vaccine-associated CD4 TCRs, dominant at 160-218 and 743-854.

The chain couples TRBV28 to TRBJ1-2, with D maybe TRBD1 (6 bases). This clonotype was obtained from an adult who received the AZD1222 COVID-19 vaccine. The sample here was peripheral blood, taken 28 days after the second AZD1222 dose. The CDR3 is CGSGGGRYGYTF. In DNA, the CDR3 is TGTGGGTCCGGCGGGGGCAGATATGGCTACACCTTC.